The 23 T cell receptor beta chains presented below share a single source sample, sequenced in a study of control samples from healthy donors and cancer patients. The data were produced by immunoSEQ multiplex PCR, yet TCRdb's version contains in-frame clones alone and is incomplete. The table lists about 94,000 clones, 90% of them singletons. Sequenced input: blood. Receptor source: a woman aged 18-29 years in good health.

The genes are TRBV15 and TRBJ1-2; tentatively, D is TRBD1 (5 bases). CDR1 and CDR2 (germline): LNHNV, YYDKDF (reference sequence). The CDR3 consists of 15 residues. The germline V and J ends were trimmed by 0 bases and 7 bases, with 15 bases remaining between them. The DNA for the CDR3 is TGTGCCACCAGCAGAGAAGGGAAAAGGGACTCTGGCTACACCTTC. Translation: CATSREGKRDSGYTF. The entire variable domain, with the rest obtained from reference TRBV15 and TRBJ1-2, is as follows: DAMVIQNPRYQVTQFGKPVTLSCSQTLNHNVMYWYQQKSSQAPKLLFHYYDKDFNNEADTPDNFQSRRPNTSFCFLDIRSPGLGDTAMYLCATSREGKRDSGYTFGSGTRLTVV.

The J gene is TRBJ2-3, the V gene TRBV19; no reliable D call. The V gene lost 3 bases and the J gene lost 5 bases, with 15 bases spanning the gap. This CDR3 spans 15 amino acids. In germline, CDR1 is LNHDA, CDR2 SQIVND (reference sequence). This CDR3 reads CASSMEDYQQDTQYF. In DNA, the CDR3 is TGTGCCAGTAGTATGGAAGATTACCAGCAAGATACGCAGTATTTT.

This clone was seen a single time. The rearrangement joins TRBV11-2 to TRBJ1-1; possibly TRBD1 for D (5 bases). CDR1 SGHAT and CDR2 FQNNGV come from the germline V gene. The V and J ends lost 5 bases and 11 bases respectively, with 18 bases between them. The CDR3 has 13 amino acids. Written as DNA, the CDR3 is TGTGCCAGCAGCCCAATAGTGGGGGTAGAGGCTTTCTTT. This codes for CASSPIVGVEAFF. Supplemented by reference TRBV11-2 and TRBJ1-1, the full variable domain reads EAGVAQSPRYKIIEKRQSVAFWCNPISGHATLYWYQQILGQGPKLLIQFQNNGVVDDSQLPKDRFSAERLKGVDSTLKIQPAKLEDSAVYLCASSPIVGVEAFFGQGTRLTVV.

The chain joins TRBV5-1 to TRBJ1-1, with D unresolved. The CDR3 runs 11 residues. Per the germline V gene, CDR1 is SGHRS and CDR2 is YFSETQ. Trimming took 0 bases from V and 11 from J, leaving 8 bases between them. CDR3 nucleotides: TGCGCCAGCAGCTTGGAAGGTGGGGCTTTCTTT. Translating gives CASSLEGGAFF.

This sequence joins TRBV5-1 and TRBJ2-1; 12 positions agree with TRBD2. The ends lost 3 bases at V and 9 bases at J; junction bases unmatched: 4. CDR1 is SGHRS and CDR2 is YFSETQ in the germline V gene. This CDR3 has 14 residues. The CDR3 region is CASSSSGGAFEQFF. The CDR3 DNA is TGCGCCAGCAGCTCTAGCGGGGGGGCATTTGAGCAGTTCTTC.

As for this clone: Other DNA variants within this sample encode the same CDR3. The chain links TRBV5-1 to TRBJ1-2, with D unresolved. The germline CDR1 and CDR2 sequences are SGHRS and YFSETQ. V lost 1 base and J 6 bases, leaving 7 bases between the germline ends. The CDR3 runs to 12 residues. In nucleotides, the CDR3 is TGCGCCAGCAGCTTGAGCGGCGATGGCTACACCTTC. Encoded protein: CASSLSGDGYTF.

This clone was found once. CDR3 nucleotide sequence: TGTGCCAGCAGTGACCGTCGGGCAGCAGAAGCCTATGGCTACACCTTC. Translating it yields CASSDRRAAEAYGYTF. V is TRBV2 and J is TRBJ1-2; D is unclear. V lost 3 bases to trimming and J lost 4 bases, with 18 bases between them. The CDR3 consists of 16 residues. Germline CDR1 and CDR2: SNHLY and FYNNEI.

The chain couples TRBV9 to TRBJ1-1; no clear D gene. Deletions cut 0 bases from V and 10 bases from J, with 31 bases between. The CDR3 is made up of 19 amino acids. Germline values: CDR1 SGDLS, CDR2 YYNGEE. CDR3 residues: CASSVGEREIPFLPMVAFF. The CDR3 DNA follows: TGTGCCAGCAGCGTAGGGGAGAGGGAGATCCCTTTTCTGCCTATGGTAGCTTTCTTT.

In its sample, this clone was seen a few times. The rearrangement joins TRBV28 to TRBJ1-1; 8 bases agree with TRBD1. The junction had 6 bases not matched to a gene; V was cut back by 3 bases and J by 3 bases. In germline, CDR1 is MDHEN, CDR2 SYDVKM. This CDR3 has 15 amino acids. CDR3 protein: CASSLIQDRDTEAFF. The CDR3 coding sequence is TGTGCCAGCAGTTTGATTCAGGACAGGGACACTGAAGCTTTCTTT.

This rearrangement joins TRBV6-5 to TRBJ2-2, with 9 bases aligning to TRBD2. The germline V gene has CDR1 MNHEY and CDR2 SVGAGI. Losses at the gene ends were 4 bases for V and 4 bases for J; bases not matched to a gene: 4. The CDR3 is 15 residues long. CDR3 residues: CASSFSGGFTGELFF. CDR3 DNA: TGTGCCAGCAGTTTTAGCGGGGGATTCACCGGGGAGCTGTTTTTT.

The V call is TRBV4-1, the J call TRBJ2-1; 7 positions agree with TRBD1. Germline lookup yields CDR1 MGHRA and CDR2 YSYEKL. There are 15 residues in the CDR3. J lost 12 bases, V lost 0 bases, and 11 bases had no gene match. In DNA, the CDR3 is TGCGCCAGCAGCCAAGATTTACAGGGGCTGGCAGGGCAGTTCTTC. Its protein is CASSQDLQGLAGQFF.

The chain links TRBV4-2 to TRBJ2-5; TRBD2 agrees at 7 bases. Trimming at V came to 2 bases and at J to 2 bases, leaving 11 bases not matched to a gene. CDR1 LGHNA and CDR2 YNFKEQ come from the germline V gene. This CDR3 comprises 17 residues. The CDR3 bases are TGTGCCAGCAGCCAAAGTTCGTCTAGCGGAACACAAGAGACCCAGTACTTC. This encodes CASSQSSSSGTQETQYF.

The rearrangement uses TRBV18 and TRBJ1-1; maybe TRBD1 (5 bases). V was trimmed by 0 bases and J by 2 bases, leaving 10 bases between them. The CDR3 is 15 residues long. CDR1 is KGHSH and CDR2 is LQKENI in the germline V gene. In DNA, the CDR3 is TGTGCCAGCTCACCACCGTCCGGGGGAAACACTGAAGCTTTCTTT. Its translation: CASSPPSGGNTEAFF.

This clone was seen once. The chain links TRBV19 to TRBJ1-1; the D gene is possibly TRBD1 (5 bases). This CDR3 is 19 amino acids long. Germline V gene lookup returns CDR1 LNHDA and CDR2 SQIVND (reference sequence). The V gene lost 5 bases and the J gene lost 6 bases, with 31 bases spanning the gap. The CDR3 protein is CASSPDVPGSTPEIAEAFF. CDR3 DNA: TGTGCCAGTAGTCCGGATGTACCAGGGTCAACCCCTGAAATCGCTGAAGCTTTCTTT. The variable domain in full, completed from reference TRBV19 and TRBJ1-1, reads DGGITQSPKYLFRKEGQNVTLSCEQNLNHDAMYWYRQDPGQGLRLIYYSQIVNDFQKGDIAEGYSVSREKKESFPLTVTSAQKNPTAFYLCASSPDVPGSTPEIAEAFFGQGTRLTVV.

V is TRBV19 and J is TRBJ2-7, with a possible D match to TRBD1 (6 bases). V lost 9 bases and J lost 0, with 18 bases in between. The germline V gene has CDR1 LNHDA and CDR2 SQIVND (reference sequence). This CDR3 comprises 15 residues. The DNA for the CDR3 is TGTGCCAGCCCCCGACAGGATCAAGGCTCCTACGAGCAGTACTTC. This gives the protein CASPRQDQGSYEQYF. Full variable domain (remainder filled in from reference TRBV19 and TRBJ2-7): DGGITQSPKYLFRKEGQNVTLSCEQNLNHDAMYWYRQDPGQGLRLIYYSQIVNDFQKGDIAEGYSVSREKKESFPLTVTSAQKNPTAFYLCASPRQDQGSYEQYFGPGTRLTVT.

The rearrangement joins TRBV19 to TRBJ1-1; D remains ambiguous. Germline V CDR1 and CDR2: LNHDA, SQIVND (reference sequence). Trimming removed 5 bases from V and 0 bases from J, with 10 bases in between. This CDR3 region has 14 residues. In DNA form, the CDR3 reads TGTGCCAGTAGTGACCCACAGCTGAACACTGAAGCTTTCTTT. Protein product: CASSDPQLNTEAFF. Full variable domain (missing parts from reference TRBV19 and TRBJ1-1): DGGITQSPKYLFRKEGQNVTLSCEQNLNHDAMYWYRQDPGQGLRLIYYSQIVNDFQKGDIAEGYSVSREKKESFPLTVTSAQKNPTAFYLCASSDPQLNTEAFFGQGTRLTVV.

This chain links TRBV7-2 with TRBJ1-2; D is undetermined. CDR1 is SGHTA, CDR2 FQGNSA, per germline. This CDR3 contains 14 residues. Trimming pared 2 bases from V and 2 bases from J, leaving 9 bases between. The CDR3 region is CASSLNPHNYGYTF. The CDR3 region has the DNA TGTGCCAGCAGCTTAAACCCACACAACTATGGCTACACCTTC.

The V gene is TRBV7-9, the J gene TRBJ1-5, with TRBD1 as a possible D gene (5 bases). V was cut by 7 bases and J by 3 bases, with 16 bases left in between. The CDR3 extends over 15 amino acids. Per the germline V gene, CDR1 is SEHNR and CDR2 is FQNEAQ (reference sequence). CDR3 DNA: TGTGCCAGCACCAATAGCGGGGGTCCCAATCAGCCCCAGCATTTT. This translates into CASTNSGGPNQPQHF.

The chain uses TRBV6-5 and TRBJ2-5, with 7 bases lining up with TRBD1. This CDR3 is 15 amino acids long. The V gene end was trimmed by 6 bases and the J gene end by 1 base; junction bases not matched to a gene: 8. CDR1 is MNHEY and CDR2 is SVGAGI in the germline V gene. CDR3 amino acids: CASSKNRGPQETQYF. In DNA form, the CDR3 reads TGTGCCAGCAGCAAAAACAGGGGACCCCAAGAGACCCAGTACTTC.

J is TRBJ1-1 and V is TRBV12-2. TRBV12-2 is a pseudogene locus. This CDR3 region has 17 residues. The CDR3 coding sequence is TGTGCAAGTCGCTTAGGCTCGGGGGGCAGGATACTCGCTGAAGCTTTCTTT. Amino acids: CASRLGSGGRILAEAFF.

The chain has TRBV5-1 and TRBJ2-3; 9 bases line up with TRBD2. CDR1 is SGHRS and CDR2 is YFSETQ in the germline V gene. V lost 2 bases and J lost 10; bases outside the gene matches: 11. CDR3 length: 15 amino acids. Here the CDR3 reads CASSLESGGPTAQYF. The CDR3 nucleotides read TGCGCCAGCAGCTTAGAGAGCGGGGGGCCGACAGCGCAGTATTTT.

The chain combines TRBV5-1 with TRBJ1-2; 12 bases map to TRBD1. Germline values: CDR1 SGHRS, CDR2 YFSETQ. The CDR3 runs 16 residues. Trimming cost V 2 bases and J 5 bases; bases outside gene matches: 7. Written as DNA, the CDR3 is TGCGCCAGCAGCTTTGCCGGGACAGGGGGCGAATATGGCTACACCTTC. Amino acid sequence: CASSFAGTGGEYGYTF.

The V and J genes are TRBV9 and TRBJ1-4; no reliable D call. The V gene lost 4 bases and the J gene lost 0 bases, with 16 bases spanning the gap. There are 17 residues in the CDR3. CDR1 is SGDLS and CDR2 is YYNGEE in the germline V gene. CDR3 residues: CASSPYLGIPTNEKLFF. CDR3 coding DNA: TGTGCCAGCAGCCCCTACTTGGGGATCCCAACTAATGAAAAACTGTTTTTT.